This T cell receptor (beta chain) was sequenced for a study of cytomegalovirus exposure and HLA in healthy donors. Whole-study results and caveats: The study dropped some indistinguishable V segments, TRBV6-2 and TRBV6-3 among them. Accounts indicate the classifier identified cytomegalovirus status with strong specificity and sensitivity.

V was shortened by 3 bases and J by 5 bases, with 14 bases between the two germline ends. Germline loops: CDR1 SGHDT, CDR2 YYEEEE. This CDR3 comprises 14 residues. Use of 60 Vbeta and 13 Jbeta primers characterized the PCR. This table comes from immunoSEQ multiplex PCR, and its TCRdb copy is limited to in-frame clones, with some not included. The sample yields some 120,000 clones, about four fifths seen once. With regard to this clone: Its specificity is unknown.

The TCR originated in a woman aged 18-29 years in good health and CMV-seronegative. The chain uses TRBV5-6 and TRBJ1-1, with a possible D match to TRBD1 (5 bases). What was sequenced was PBMCs. For the CDR3, the DNA is TGTGCCAGCAGCTCGGAGATACGGGGGACTGAAGCTTTCTTT. This gives the protein CASSSEIRGTEAFF.